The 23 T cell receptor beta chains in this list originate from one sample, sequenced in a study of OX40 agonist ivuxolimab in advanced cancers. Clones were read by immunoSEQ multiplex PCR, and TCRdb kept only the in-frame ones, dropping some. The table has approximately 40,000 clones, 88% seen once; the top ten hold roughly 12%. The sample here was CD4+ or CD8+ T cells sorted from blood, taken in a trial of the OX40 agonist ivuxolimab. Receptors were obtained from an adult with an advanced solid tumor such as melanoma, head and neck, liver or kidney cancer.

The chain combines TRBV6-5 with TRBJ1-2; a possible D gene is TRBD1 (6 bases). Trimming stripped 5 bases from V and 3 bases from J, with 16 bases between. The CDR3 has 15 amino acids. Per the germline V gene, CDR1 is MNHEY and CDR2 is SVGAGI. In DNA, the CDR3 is TGTGCCAGCAGTGTACAGGGAAATGAAGACTATGGCTACACCTTC. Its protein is CASSVQGNEDYGYTF.

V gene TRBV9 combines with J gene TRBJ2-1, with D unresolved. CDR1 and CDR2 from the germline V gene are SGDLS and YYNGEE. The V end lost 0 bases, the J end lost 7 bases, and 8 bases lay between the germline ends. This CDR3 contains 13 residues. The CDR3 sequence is CASSVGTTNEQFF. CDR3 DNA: TGTGCCAGCAGCGTAGGAACCACAAATGAGCAGTTCTTC.

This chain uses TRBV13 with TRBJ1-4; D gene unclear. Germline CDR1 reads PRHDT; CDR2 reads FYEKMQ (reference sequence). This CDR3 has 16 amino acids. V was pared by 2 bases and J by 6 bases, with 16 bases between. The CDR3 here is CASSLNSSPRDEKLFF. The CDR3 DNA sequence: TGTGCCAGCAGCTTAAATAGTTCTCCTCGGGATGAAAAACTGTTTTTT.

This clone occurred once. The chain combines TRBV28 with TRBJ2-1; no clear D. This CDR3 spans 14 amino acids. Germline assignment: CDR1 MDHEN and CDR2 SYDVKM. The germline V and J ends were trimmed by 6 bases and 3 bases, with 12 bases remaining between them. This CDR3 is CASSPEVRYNEQFF. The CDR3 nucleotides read TGTGCCAGCAGCCCCGAGGTCCGCTACAATGAGCAGTTCTTC.

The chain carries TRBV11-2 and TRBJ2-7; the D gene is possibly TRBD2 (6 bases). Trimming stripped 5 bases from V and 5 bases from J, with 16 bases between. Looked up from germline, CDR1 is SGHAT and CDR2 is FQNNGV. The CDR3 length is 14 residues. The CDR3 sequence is CASSPPTGVHEQYF. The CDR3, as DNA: TGTGCCAGCAGCCCCCCCACGGGAGTCCACGAGCAGTACTTC.

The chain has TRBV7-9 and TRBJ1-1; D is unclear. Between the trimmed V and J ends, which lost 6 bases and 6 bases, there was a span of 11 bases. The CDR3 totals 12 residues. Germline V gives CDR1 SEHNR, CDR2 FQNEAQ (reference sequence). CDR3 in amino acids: CASSQVEPEAFF. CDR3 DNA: TGTGCCAGCAGTCAAGTGGAGCCTGAAGCTTTCTTT.

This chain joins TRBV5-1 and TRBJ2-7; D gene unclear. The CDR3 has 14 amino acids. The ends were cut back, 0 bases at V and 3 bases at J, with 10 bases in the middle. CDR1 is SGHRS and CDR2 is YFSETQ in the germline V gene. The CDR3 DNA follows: TGCGCCAGCAGCTTGGAGGGCAGCCTCTACGAGCAGTACTTC. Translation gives CASSLEGSLYEQYF.

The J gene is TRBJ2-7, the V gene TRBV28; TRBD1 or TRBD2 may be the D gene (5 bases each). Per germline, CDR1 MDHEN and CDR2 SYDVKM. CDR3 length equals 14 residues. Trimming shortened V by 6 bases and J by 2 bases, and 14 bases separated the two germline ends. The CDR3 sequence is CASSLDSGAYEQYF. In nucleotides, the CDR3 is TGTGCCAGCAGCCTAGACAGCGGTGCCTACGAGCAGTACTTC.

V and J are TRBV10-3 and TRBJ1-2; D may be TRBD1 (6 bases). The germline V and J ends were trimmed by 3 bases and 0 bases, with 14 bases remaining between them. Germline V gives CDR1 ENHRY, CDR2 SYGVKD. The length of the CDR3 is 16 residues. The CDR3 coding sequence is TGTGCCATCAGTGAAGACAGGAGCTTCCCTAACTATGGCTACACCTTC. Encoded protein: CAISEDRSFPNYGYTF.

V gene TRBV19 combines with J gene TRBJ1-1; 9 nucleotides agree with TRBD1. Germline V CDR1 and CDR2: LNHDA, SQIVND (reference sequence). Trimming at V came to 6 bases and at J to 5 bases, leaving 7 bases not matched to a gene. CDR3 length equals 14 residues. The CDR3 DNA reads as TGTGCCAGTAGCCTACAGGGGGCGAGGACTGAAGCTTTCTTT. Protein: CASSLQGARTEAFF.

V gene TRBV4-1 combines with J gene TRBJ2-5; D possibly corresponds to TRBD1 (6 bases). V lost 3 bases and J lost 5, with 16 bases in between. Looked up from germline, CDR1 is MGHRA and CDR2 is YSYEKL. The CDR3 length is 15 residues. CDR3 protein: CASSHLTGQWETQYF. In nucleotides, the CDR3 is TGCGCCAGCAGCCACCTCACCGGACAGTGGGAGACCCAGTACTTC.

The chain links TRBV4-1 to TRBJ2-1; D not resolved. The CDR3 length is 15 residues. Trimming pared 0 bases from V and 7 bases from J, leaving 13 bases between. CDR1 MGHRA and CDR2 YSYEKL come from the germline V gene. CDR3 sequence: CASSQDRTERNEQFF. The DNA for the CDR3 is TGCGCCAGCAGCCAAGATCGGACGGAGAGGAATGAGCAGTTCTTC.

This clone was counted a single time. CDR3 sequence reads: CASSIARTNEQFF. In nucleotides, the CDR3 is TGTGCCAGTAGTATAGCGCGTACGAATGAGCAGTTCTTC. This rearrangement joins TRBV19 to TRBJ2-1; D is ambiguous. Germline V CDR1 and CDR2: LNHDA, SQIVND (reference sequence). This CDR3 is built from 13 residues. The ends were cut back, 1 base at V and 7 bases at J, with 8 bases in the middle.

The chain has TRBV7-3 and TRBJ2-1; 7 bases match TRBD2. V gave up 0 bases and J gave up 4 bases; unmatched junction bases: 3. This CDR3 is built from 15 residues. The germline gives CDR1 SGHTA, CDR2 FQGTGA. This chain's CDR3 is CASSLTRGEYNEQFF. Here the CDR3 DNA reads TGTGCCAGCAGCTTAACCCGGGGGGAGTACAATGAGCAGTTCTTC.

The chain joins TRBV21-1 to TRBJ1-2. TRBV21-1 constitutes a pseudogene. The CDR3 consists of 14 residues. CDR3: CASSKDRVDYGYTF. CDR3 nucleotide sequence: TGTGCCAGCAGCAAGGATAGGGTCGACTATGGCTACACCTTC.

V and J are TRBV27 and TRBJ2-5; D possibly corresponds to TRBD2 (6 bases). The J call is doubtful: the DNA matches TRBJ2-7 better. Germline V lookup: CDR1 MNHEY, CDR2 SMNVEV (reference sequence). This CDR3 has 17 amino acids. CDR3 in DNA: TGTGCCAGCAGTCCCCATTCCGGACTATCTTACTCCTACGAGCAGTACTTC. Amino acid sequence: CASSPHSGLSYSYEQYF.

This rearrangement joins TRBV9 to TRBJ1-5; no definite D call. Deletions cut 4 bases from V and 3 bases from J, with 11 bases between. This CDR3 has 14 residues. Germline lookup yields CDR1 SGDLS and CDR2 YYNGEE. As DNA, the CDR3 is TGTGCCAGCAGCCCCGAAGGGAACAATCAGCCCCAGCATTTT. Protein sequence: CASSPEGNNQPQHF.

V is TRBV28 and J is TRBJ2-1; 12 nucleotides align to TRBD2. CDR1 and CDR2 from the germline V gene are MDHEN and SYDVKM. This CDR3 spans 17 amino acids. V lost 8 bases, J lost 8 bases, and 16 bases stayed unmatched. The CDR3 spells CASLPRGSRLAGDEQFF. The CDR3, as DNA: TGTGCCAGCCTTCCCCGGGGGTCTCGACTAGCGGGAGATGAGCAGTTCTTC. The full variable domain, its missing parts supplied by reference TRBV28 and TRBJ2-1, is DVKVTQSSRYLVKRTGEKVFLECVQDMDHENMFWYRQDPGLGLRLIYFSYDVKMKEKGDIPEGYSVSREKKERFSLILESASTNQTSMYLCASLPRGSRLAGDEQFFGPGTRLTVL.

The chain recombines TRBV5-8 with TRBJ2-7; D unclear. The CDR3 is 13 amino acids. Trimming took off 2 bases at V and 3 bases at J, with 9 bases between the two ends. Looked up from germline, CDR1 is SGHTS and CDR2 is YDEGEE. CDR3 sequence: CASSFTHSYEQYF. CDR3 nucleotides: TGTGCCAGCAGCTTCACCCACAGCTACGAGCAGTACTTC.

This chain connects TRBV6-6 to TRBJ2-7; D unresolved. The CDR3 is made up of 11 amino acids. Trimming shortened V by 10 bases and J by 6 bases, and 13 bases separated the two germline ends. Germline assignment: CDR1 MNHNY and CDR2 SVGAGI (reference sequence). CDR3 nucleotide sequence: TGTGCCACCCGAACGGCAGGCGAGCAGTACTTC. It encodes CATRTAGEQYF.

CDR3 loop: CASTPVQYF. In DNA, the CDR3 is TGTGCCAGTACCCCAGTCCAGTACTTC. V is TRBV19 and J is TRBJ2-5; no clear D. CDR3 length: 9 amino acids. V lost 7 bases and J 10 bases, leaving 7 bases between the germline ends. Germline CDR1 reads LNHDA; CDR2 reads SQIVND (reference sequence). The variable domain in full, with the rest retrieved from reference TRBV19 and TRBJ2-5, is DGGITQSPKYLFRKEGQNVTLSCEQNLNHDAMYWYRQDPGQGLRLIYYSQIVNDFQKGDIAEGYSVSREKKESFPLTVTSAQKNPTAFYLCASTPVQYFGPGTRLLVL.

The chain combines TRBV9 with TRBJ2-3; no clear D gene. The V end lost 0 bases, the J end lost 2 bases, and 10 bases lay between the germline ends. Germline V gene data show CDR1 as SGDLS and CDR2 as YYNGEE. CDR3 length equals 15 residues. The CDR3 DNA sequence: TGTGCCAGCAGCGTAGTAGGGCGATTCACAGATACGCAGTATTTT. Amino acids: CASSVVGRFTDTQYF.

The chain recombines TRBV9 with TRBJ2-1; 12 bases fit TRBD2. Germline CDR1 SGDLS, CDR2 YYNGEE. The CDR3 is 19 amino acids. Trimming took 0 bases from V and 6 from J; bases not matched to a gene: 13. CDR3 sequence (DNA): TGTGCCAGCAGCGTAGAAGCTAGCGGGAGGGCCGGTGAGGGCAATGAGCAGTTCTTC. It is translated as CASSVEASGRAGEGNEQFF.